These 14 T cell receptor beta chains were sequenced from one sample in a study of CD8 T cells in ankylosing spondylitis (dated by TCRdb to 2016 to 2017). Library preparation employed 5' RACE. TCRdb lists the instrument as Illumina HiSeq 2500. In-frame beta chains were kept once TCRdb had trimmed the public reads at Q25 with fastp and called clones with MiXCR. Rows with a matching CDR3 protein are joined into one entry that keeps the most common DNA and genes. Counted in this sample were 250,000 to 400,000 distinct CDR3 sequences; around a tenth of them appeared once. The ten largest account for around 10% of the sample. The sequencing sample was made of blood, either unsorted or a sorted T cell fraction (not recorded which). The receptors here all came from a female donor with ankylosing spondylitis or in good health (not recorded which).

The chain carries TRBV10-3 and TRBJ2-7, with 11 bases that match TRBD1. Germline V gene sequence: CDR1 ENHRY, CDR2 SYGVKD. This CDR3 contains 15 residues. Trimming cost V 4 bases and J 3 bases; bases outside gene matches: 5. This CDR3 reads CAISAPGQGDYEQYF. The DNA for the CDR3 is TGTGCCATCAGTGCCCCGGGACAGGGGGACTACGAGCAGTACTTC.

This clonotype was seen at least ten times. J is TRBJ2-7 and V is TRBV20-1, with 7 bases lining up with TRBD2. Unmatched junction bases numbered 9, after V lost 1 base and J lost 6 bases. The germline V gene has CDR1 DFQATT and CDR2 SNEGSKA (reference sequence). CDR3 size: 14 residues. The CDR3 DNA sequence: TGCAGTGCTAGAGTTTTGGCGGGAGTCGGCGAGCAGTACTTC. Translated, it gives CSARVLAGVGEQYF.

The chain couples TRBV20-1 to TRBJ1-1; D call uncertain. The V end was cut by 6 bases, the J end by 0 bases, with 17 bases between. This CDR3 has 15 residues. CDR1 and CDR2 (germline): DFQATT, SNEGSKA (reference sequence). As DNA, the CDR3 is TGCAGTGCCGGAGGTATCCGAATCCTGAACACTGAAGCTTTCTTT. It yields the protein CSAGGIRILNTEAFF.

This clonotype was seen a handful of times. V gene TRBV5-5 combines with J gene TRBJ2-2; D is undetermined. V lost 2 bases and J 5 bases, leaving 13 bases between the germline ends. Germline CDR1 and CDR2: SGHKS and YYEKEE (reference sequence). The CDR3 extends over 15 amino acids. CDR3: CASSLVVRGTGELFF. In DNA form, the CDR3 reads TGTGCCAGCAGCTTAGTAGTTCGCGGAACCGGGGAGCTGTTTTTT.

Only a few counts were recorded for this clonotype. The germline gene is not matched at one end of the junction; a read error may be the cause. This chain joins TRBV20-1 and TRBJ2-1, with TRBD2 as a possible D gene (5 bases). This CDR3 region has 17 residues. The germline CDR1 and CDR2 sequences are DFQATT and SNEGSKA (reference sequence). CDR3 in DNA: TGCTGTGCTAGAGGGTTAAGTAAGATGGGCCTCTACAATGAGCAGTTCTTC. It translates to CCARGLSKMGLYNEQFF.

The chain uses TRBV6-7 and TRBJ2-5; 10 nucleotides line up with TRBD1. TRBV6-7 is designated an ORF whose function remains uncertain. The CDR3 loop spans 15 amino acids. CDR3 DNA: TGTGCTAGAGGGGGGGGACAGGGGCTCCAAGAGACCCAGTACTTC. Translation gives CARGGGQGLQETQYF.

This clonotype occurred a few times. The gene calls are TRBV7-3 and TRBJ1-2; 9 bases are a match to TRBD1. The V gene end was trimmed by 5 bases and the J gene end by 8 bases; junction bases not matched to a gene: 6. Germline V gene lookup returns CDR1 SGHTA and CDR2 FQGTGA. This CDR3 contains 13 residues. CDR3 sequence: CASSPDRGGGYTF. The CDR3 coding sequence is TGTGCCAGCAGCCCCGACAGGGGGGGCGGCTACACCTTC.

This clonotype was observed many times. The chain couples TRBV2 to TRBJ1-5; D not certain. Germline CDR1 reads SNHLY; CDR2 reads FYNNEI. Trimming stripped 2 bases from V and 0 bases from J, with 5 bases between. This CDR3 region has 14 residues. The CDR3 DNA reads as TGTGCCAGCAGTGAACTTTATAGCAATCAGCCCCAGCATTTT. It specifies CASSELYSNQPQHF.

This clonotype came up a few times. The chain links TRBV20-1 to TRBJ2-3; a possible D gene is TRBD1 (6 bases). Germline V gene lookup returns CDR1 DFQATT and CDR2 SNEGSKA (reference sequence). CDR3 length: 15 residues. The germline V and J ends were trimmed by 5 bases and 3 bases, with 18 bases remaining between them. CDR3: CSASHRVVGTDTQYF. The CDR3 DNA reads TGCAGTGCTTCTCACAGGGTGGTCGGGACAGATACGCAGTATTTT.

Ten or more counts support this clonotype. The gene calls are TRBV5-5 and TRBJ2-7; TRBD2 agrees at 7 bases. Germline loops: CDR1 SGHKS, CDR2 YYEKEE (reference sequence). The CDR3 is 13 amino acids. Germline trimming cut 2 bases from V and 3 bases from J; bases unmatched to any gene: 2. CDR3 residues: CASSLRGGYEQYF. The CDR3 DNA is TGTGCCAGCAGCTTACGCGGGGGCTACGAGCAGTACTTC.

This clonotype was counted at least ten times. The rearrangement uses TRBV5-1 and TRBJ2-1; 9 bases are shared with TRBD1. The V segment lost 2 bases and the J segment 8 bases; nucleotides outside the gene matches: 8. CDR3 length equals 15 residues. Germline-derived CDR1 and CDR2 are SGHRS and YFSETQ. The CDR3 region is CASSLTGGTADEQFF. CDR3 DNA sequence: TGCGCCAGCAGCTTAACAGGGGGCACGGCCGATGAGCAGTTCTTC.

The genes are TRBV2 and TRBJ2-1; D might be TRBD1 or TRBD2, each matching 5 bases. Per the germline V gene, CDR1 is SNHLY and CDR2 is FYNNEI. This CDR3 has 13 residues. V was pared by 9 bases and J by 4 bases, with 13 bases between. This chain's CDR3 is CASLRGRYNEQFF. The CDR3 DNA is TGTGCCAGTCTCCGGGGACGGTACAATGAGCAGTTCTTC.

This clonotype was counted a few times. The genes are TRBV5-5 and TRBJ1-1; possible D gene TRBD1, 5 bases. Germline lookup yields CDR1 SGHKS and CDR2 YYEKEE (reference sequence). This CDR3 comprises 15 residues. V lost 0 bases and J lost 4, with 13 bases in between. The CDR3 region has the DNA TGTGCCAGCAGCTTGGGTGTGGTGGGGACCACTGAAGCTTTCTTT. It codes for CASSLGVVGTTEAFF.

This sequence joins TRBV20-1 and TRBJ2-5; 12 bases line up with TRBD2. J lost 2 bases, V lost 3 bases, and 7 bases had no gene match. The V gene's germline CDR1 is DFQATT and CDR2 SNEGSKA (reference sequence). The CDR3 covers 16 residues. Here the CDR3 reads CSASPTTSGRQETQYF. The DNA of the CDR3 is TGCAGTGCTAGCCCCACGACTAGCGGGAGACAAGAGACCCAGTACTTC.